These 24 T cell receptor beta chains were sequenced from one sample in a study of shared clonotypes between healthy human individuals. Sequencing was performed with immunoSEQ multiplex PCR; in TCRdb, only in-frame clones are kept and a portion is missing. The table has hundreds of thousands of clones, 74% seen once. Sequencing input: memory CD4+ T cells sorted from blood. As for subset: CD45RA-negative fraction. These receptors came from a woman aged 30 to 39 in good health.

This clone was observed many times. The chain couples TRBV30 to TRBJ2-6; D remains unclear. Trimming took 0 bases from V and 2 from J, leaving 5 bases between them. The CDR3 extends over 14 amino acids. The germline V gene encodes CDR1 GTSNPN and CDR2 SVGIG (reference sequence). The CDR3 sequence: CAWSVGTGANVLTF. CDR3 DNA sequence: TGTGCCTGGAGTGTGGGCACTGGGGCCAACGTCCTGACTTTC.

This clone was seen a few times. The chain carries TRBV7-8 and TRBJ1-3; D is unresolved. The ends were cut back, 5 bases at V and 0 bases at J, with 14 bases in the middle. Germline V CDR1 and CDR2: SGHVS, FQNEAQ. The CDR3 covers 16 residues. CDR3: CASSPRSAVSGNTIYF. Here the CDR3 DNA reads TGTGCCAGCAGCCCGCGGTCGGCCGTCTCTGGAAACACCATATATTTT.

The chain employs TRBV27 and TRBJ2-5; D is undetermined. From germline, CDR1 is MNHEY and CDR2 SMNVEV (reference sequence). This CDR3 is built from 16 residues. The ends were cut back, 6 bases at V and 5 bases at J, with 22 bases in the middle. The CDR3: CASRSFVRTVNETQYF. CDR3 in DNA: TGTGCCAGCAGGAGTTTTGTTCGAACGGTTAACGAGACCCAGTACTTC.

The chain has TRBV9 and TRBJ2-3, with TRBD2 matching over 10 bases. After removal of 4 bases from V and 4 bases from J, the junction contained 6 bases not matched to a gene. The CDR3 extends over 15 amino acids. Germline lookup yields CDR1 SGDLS and CDR2 YYNGEE. DNA of the CDR3: TGTGCCAGCAGCCGCACTAGCGGGGAGGCAGATACGCAGTATTTT. The encoded protein is CASSRTSGEADTQYF. The whole variable domain, filled in from reference TRBV9 and TRBJ2-3, reads DSGVTQTPKHLITATGQRVTLRCSPRSGDLSVYWYQQSLDQGLQFLIQYYNGEERAKGNILERFSAQQFPDLHSELNLSSLELGDSALYFCASSRTSGEADTQYFGPGTRLTVL.

This clone came up a few times. The rearrangement uses TRBV6-5 and TRBJ2-5; possible D gene TRBD2, 5 bases. The CDR3 extends over 10 amino acids. CDR1 and CDR2 (germline): MNHEY, SVGAGI. With 7 bases removed from V and 7 bases from J, the gap between germline ends came to 7 bases. As DNA, the CDR3 is TGTGCCAGCAAACGGGGGACCCAGTACTTC. Translated, it gives CASKRGTQYF.

This rearrangement joins TRBV28 to TRBJ2-7, with D unresolved. Germline lookup yields CDR1 MDHEN and CDR2 SYDVKM. This CDR3 region has 12 residues. V shed 5 bases and J shed 3 bases, with 8 bases lying between them. CDR3 nucleotide sequence: TGTGCCAGCAGTACATGGAACTACGAGCAGTACTTC. It is translated as CASSTWNYEQYF.

This clone was recorded a few times. The same CDR3 arises from other DNA sequences in this sample as well. V is TRBV2 and J is TRBJ2-7; unclear D gene. The germline V and J ends were trimmed by 5 bases and 4 bases, with 3 bases remaining between them. Germline V lookup: CDR1 SNHLY, CDR2 FYNNEI. The CDR3 is 10 residues long. The CDR3 DNA reads TGTGCCAGCAGTCTTTACGAGCAGTACTTC. Translating gives CASSLYEQYF.

The rearrangement joins TRBV7-6 to TRBJ2-1; the match to TRBD2 covers 12 bases. This CDR3 has 15 residues. The germline gives CDR1 SGHVS, CDR2 FNYEAQ. V was clipped by 1 base and J by 8 bases; unmatched bases: 3. The CDR3 loop reads CASSLGLAGVDEQFF. The CDR3 region has the DNA TGTGCCAGCAGCTTAGGACTAGCGGGAGTAGATGAGCAGTTCTTC.

The V call is TRBV6-1, the J call TRBJ1-2, with 9 bases identical to TRBD1. V was clipped by 7 bases and J by 1 base; unmatched bases: 7. Germline lookup yields CDR1 MNHNS and CDR2 SASEGT. The CDR3 runs 15 residues. The CDR3 is CASNIQGANNYGYTF. The CDR3 nucleotides are TGTGCCAGCAATATACAGGGGGCCAATAACTATGGCTACACCTTC.

This chain uses TRBV6-1 with TRBJ2-1; no firm D call. Trimming removed 1 base from V and 0 bases from J, with 7 bases in between. Germline assignment: CDR1 MNHNS and CDR2 SASEGT. This CDR3 comprises 15 residues. CDR3 residues: CASSEDTNSYNEQFF. The CDR3 DNA follows: TGTGCCAGCAGTGAAGATACCAACTCCTACAATGAGCAGTTCTTC.

This clone was detected only a few times. This chain connects TRBV6-1 to TRBJ1-1; no clear D. The ends were cut back, 7 bases at V and 0 bases at J, with 15 bases in the middle. This CDR3 contains 15 residues. Germline CDR1 is MNHNS and CDR2 is SASEGT. For the CDR3, the DNA is TGTGCCAGCACTACCGGAATTTTCATGAACACTGAAGCTTTCTTT. Amino acid sequence: CASTTGIFMNTEAFF.

The V call is TRBV5-1, the J call TRBJ1-1; 10 bases fit TRBD1. Looked up from germline, CDR1 is SGHRS and CDR2 is YFSETQ. V shed 4 bases and J 3 bases; nucleotides not matched to a gene: 6. The CDR3 is made up of 15 amino acids. The CDR3 coding sequence is TGCGCCAGCAGCACGGGACAGGGGAAGGACACTGAAGCTTTCTTT. Its protein product is CASSTGQGKDTEAFF.

The genes are TRBV25-1 and TRBJ2-7; 7 bases agree with TRBD1. Trimming at V came to 3 bases and at J to 3 bases, leaving 11 bases not matched to a gene. Germline-derived CDR1 and CDR2 are MGHDK and SYGVNS. This CDR3 has 16 residues. CDR3 sequence: CASSDVQTGQRYEQYF. CDR3 sequence (DNA): TGTGCCAGCAGTGACGTCCAGACAGGGCAGCGCTACGAGCAGTACTTC.

The chain is built from TRBV2 and TRBJ2-3, with D possibly matching TRBD2 (5 bases). Germline V gene sequence: CDR1 SNHLY, CDR2 FYNNEI. The CDR3 contains 13 residues. The V end lost 7 bases, the J end lost 5 bases, and 13 bases lay between the germline ends. For the CDR3, the DNA is TGTGCCAGCAACCCGGGGATGGTAGATACGCAGTATTTT. Translation gives CASNPGMVDTQYF.

The J gene is TRBJ1-5, the V gene TRBV28, with D possibly matching TRBD1 (5 bases). Trimming cost V 6 bases and J 5 bases, with 14 bases left between them. The V gene's germline CDR1 is MDHEN and CDR2 SYDVKM. The length of the CDR3 is 14 residues. This CDR3 reads CASRGRQKHQPQHF. In DNA, the CDR3 is TGTGCCAGCAGGGGTAGACAGAAACATCAGCCCCAGCATTTT.

The chain has TRBV19 and TRBJ2-4; D is possibly TRBD1 or TRBD2 (5 bases each). Germline V lookup: CDR1 LNHDA, CDR2 SQIVND (reference sequence). The CDR3 length is 14 residues. Trimming removed 1 base at V and 6 bases at J, with 10 bases between. CDR3 loop: CASSIVKGTNIQYF. The CDR3 nucleotides are TGTGCCAGTAGTATAGTGAAAGGGACAAACATTCAGTACTTC.

The chain couples TRBV7-9 to TRBJ2-7; TRBD2 is a possible D gene (6 bases). Germline CDR1 and CDR2: SEHNR and FQNEAQ (reference sequence). The V end was cut by 1 base, the J end by 4 bases, with 14 bases between. The CDR3 consists of 15 residues. CDR3 residues: CASSLGSPSGYEQYF. The DNA of the CDR3 is TGTGCCAGCAGCTTAGGGTCCCCCAGCGGGTACGAGCAGTACTTC. Combining the CDR3 with reference TRBV7-9 and TRBJ2-7 gives the whole variable domain DTGVSQNPRHKITKRGQNVTFRCDPISEHNRLYWYRQTLGQGPEFLTYFQNEAQLEKSRLLSDRFSAERPKGSFSTLEIQRTEQGDSAMYLCASSLGSPSGYEQYFGPGTRLTVT.

This clone showed up just once. The chain links TRBV6-1 to TRBJ1-2, with D tentatively TRBD1 (6 bases). Trimming cost V 5 bases and J 3 bases, with 10 bases left between them. Germline values: CDR1 MNHNS, CDR2 SASEGT. This CDR3 region has 13 residues. CDR3 nucleotides: TGTGCCAGCAGTAGACAGGTGGACTATGGCTACACCTTC. It codes for CASSRQVDYGYTF.

The genes are TRBV7-3 and TRBJ1-1; D unresolved. V lost 2 bases and J 2 bases, leaving 6 bases between the germline ends. The CDR3 is made up of 13 amino acids. Germline CDR1 is SGHTA and CDR2 is FQGTGA. The CDR3 DNA sequence: TGTGCCAGCAGCTTAGATTCAAACACTGAAGCTTTCTTT. Protein: CASSLDSNTEAFF.

CDR3 amino acids: CASSPSGRAFYEQYF. Written as DNA, the CDR3 is TGTGCCAGCAGTCCTAGCGGGAGGGCCTTCTACGAGCAGTACTTC. The chain is built from TRBV6-5 and TRBJ2-7; TRBD2 matches at 12 bases. CDR3 size: 15 residues. The germline V gene encodes CDR1 MNHEY and CDR2 SVGAGI. V shed 5 bases and J 3 bases; nucleotides not matched to a gene: 5.

Note on this clone: This likely came from a read error, as a far larger clone is one base away. Written as DNA, the CDR3 is TGTGCCAGCAGCTTAGCGACAGGGAACTATGGCTACACCTTC. It yields the protein CASSLATGNYGYTF. This rearrangement joins TRBV7-2 to TRBJ1-2, with TRBD1 identical over 7 bases. This CDR3 contains 14 residues. Germline trimming cut 0 bases from V and 2 bases from J; bases unmatched to any gene: 0. Germline V gene lookup returns CDR1 SGHTA and CDR2 FQGNSA.

This CDR3 is CASMLETGGGHSGELFF. The CDR3 nucleotides read TGTGCCAGCATGTTGGAGACCGGCGGAGGCCATTCCGGGGAGCTGTTTTTT. V usage is TRBV27 and J usage is TRBJ2-2, with D possibly TRBD2 on 5 matching bases. Per the germline V gene, CDR1 is MNHEY and CDR2 is SMNVEV (reference sequence). The CDR3 is made up of 17 amino acids. V gave up 7 bases and J gave up 6 bases, with 24 bases separating them.

The rearrangement uses TRBV7-9 and TRBJ2-5, with D unresolved. The J call is in doubt because the DNA end fits TRBJ2-7 better. Germline V lookup: CDR1 SEHNR, CDR2 FQNEAQ (reference sequence). The CDR3 consists of 17 residues. In nucleotides, the CDR3 is TGTGCCAGCAGCTTAGTCCTATGGGCTGAGTCCCCCTACGAGCAGTACTTC. Translation gives CASSLVLWAESPYEQYF.

This chain links TRBV28 with TRBJ2-7; weak D call: TRBD2 (6 bases). There are 14 residues in the CDR3. V was trimmed by 2 bases and J by 3 bases, leaving 11 bases between them. Germline CDR1 reads MDHEN; CDR2 reads SYDVKM. The CDR3 bases are TGTGCCAGCAGTTTAGGCCTAGCGTTCTACGAGCAGTACTTC. Protein: CASSLGLAFYEQYF.